These 6 T cell receptor beta chains came from one sample sequenced in a study of cytomegalovirus exposure and HLA in healthy donors. Data came from immunoSEQ multiplex PCR; TCRdb stores just in-frame clones and leaves some out. Of about 82,000 clones listed, 85% to 95% are singletons. The specimen sequenced was PBMCs. These receptors originate from a man between 18 and 29 years old in good health and CMV-seronegative.

The chain carries TRBV2 and TRBJ2-2; a possible D gene is TRBD1 (6 bases). This CDR3 is built from 15 residues. Trimming took off 8 bases at V and 3 bases at J, with 16 bases between the two ends. Germline V lookup: CDR1 SNHLY, CDR2 FYNNEI. CDR3 loop: CASFRGASYTGELFF. CDR3 DNA sequence: TGTGCCAGCTTCAGGGGTGCAAGCTACACCGGGGAGCTGTTTTTT. The full variable domain, in which reference TRBV2 and TRBJ2-2 provide the parts outside the CDR3, is EPEVTQTPSHQVTQMGQEVILRCVPISNHLYFYWYRQILGQKVEFLVSFYNNEISEKSEIFDDQFSVERPDGSNFTLKIRSTKLEDSAMYFCASFRGASYTGELFFGEGSRLTVL.

This clone was seen only once. This sequence joins TRBV6-1 and TRBJ2-7; possible D gene TRBD1, 6 bases. CDR1 is MNHNS and CDR2 is SASEGT in the germline V gene. Deletions cut 4 bases from V and 2 bases from J, with 9 bases between. The CDR3 is 13 residues long. Here the CDR3 DNA reads TGTGCCAGCAGTGCCCGACAGGCCTACGAGCAGTACTTC. The encoded protein is CASSARQAYEQYF.

The chain carries TRBV6-5 and TRBJ2-1, with 9 bases identical to TRBD2. Per the germline V gene, CDR1 is MNHEY and CDR2 is SVGAGI. V lost 0 bases to trimming and J lost 3 bases; unmatched junction nucleotides: 3. The CDR3 is 16 amino acids. CDR3 DNA: TGTGCCAGCAGTTACTCGTCTAGCGGGGTCTACAATGAGCAGTTCTTC. This codes for CASSYSSSGVYNEQFF.

The rearrangement joins TRBV7-2 to TRBJ1-2, with TRBD1 identical over 8 bases. V shed 5 bases, J shed 4 bases, and the junction held 9 bases outside the gene matches. Germline V gene data show CDR1 as SGHTA and CDR2 as FQGNSA. This CDR3 has 15 amino acids. The CDR3 protein is CASSLRLQGAYGYTF. CDR3 nucleotides: TGTGCCAGCAGCCTGCGACTCCAGGGGGCCTATGGCTACACCTTC.

This chain joins TRBV5-1 and TRBJ2-7, with TRBD1 matching over 8 bases. Germline values: CDR1 SGHRS, CDR2 YFSETQ. CDR3 length: 13 residues. V dropped 5 bases and J dropped 4; count of bases not matched to a gene: 5. DNA of the CDR3: TGCGCCAGCAGGGGGACAGGACAATACGAGCAGTACTTC. This encodes CASRGTGQYEQYF.

The V gene is TRBV7-8, the J gene TRBJ2-7; maybe TRBD1 (6 bases). Trimming removed 0 bases at V and 9 bases at J, with 12 bases between. The germline gives CDR1 SGHVS, CDR2 FQNEAQ. The CDR3 sequence is 13 residues long. CDR3 in amino acids: CASSLAERGWQYF. The CDR3 region has the DNA TGTGCCAGCAGCTTAGCGGAAAGGGGGTGGCAGTACTTC.